The 30 T cell receptor beta chains below come from one sample, sequenced in a study of blood T cells in healthy people across ages (dated by TCRdb to about 2015). Library preparation used 5' RACE. Data came from an Illumina HiSeq 2500. The second PCR ran for roughly 6 to 11 cycles and used a J-beta primer mix along with a sample-barcoded 5' primer. The public reads were reprocessed in TCRdb via fastp at Q25 and MiXCR, keeping in-frame beta chains. Rows with one shared CDR3 protein collapse into an entry with the most common genes and DNA. This sample comprises approximately 1.5 million distinct CDR3 sequences, 40% to 45% of them detected only once. Just over 4% of the sample comes from the top ten. Sequencing used blood. These receptors came from a young woman in good health.

This rearrangement joins TRBV6-6 to TRBJ1-5; maybe TRBD1 (5 bases). Germline-derived CDR1 and CDR2 are MNHNY and SVGAGI (reference sequence). V dropped 2 bases and J dropped 5 bases, with 7 bases sitting between them. This CDR3 contains 13 residues. The CDR3 DNA reads as TGTGCCAGCAGTTACGAAGGGGATCAGCCCCAGCATTTT. Amino acid sequence: CASSYEGDQPQHF.

The J gene is TRBJ2-1, the V gene TRBV3-1; a weak D match, TRBD1 (6 bases). V was cut by 5 bases and J by 1 base, with 21 bases left in between. This CDR3 region has 18 residues. Germline V lookup: CDR1 LGHDT, CDR2 YNNKEL (reference sequence). Here the CDR3 reads CASSWRPGQSLSYNEQFF. As DNA, the CDR3 is TGTGCCAGCAGCTGGCGACCGGGACAATCTTTGTCCTACAATGAGCAGTTCTTC.

The CDR3 spells CSASVTGAYGYTF. The CDR3 DNA sequence: TGCAGTGCTAGCGTGACAGGGGCCTATGGCTACACCTTC. V usage is TRBV20-1 and J usage is TRBJ1-2, with TRBD1 matching over 8 bases. This CDR3 is built from 13 residues. V gave up 3 bases and J gave up 4 bases; unmatched junction bases: 4. Germline V CDR1 and CDR2: DFQATT, SNEGSKA (reference sequence).

This clonotype has just one count. In nucleotides, the CDR3 is TGTGCCAGCAGCCCAACAGGGGTATATAGCAATCAGCCCCAGCATTTT. It translates to CASSPTGVYSNQPQHF. The chain is built from TRBV28 and TRBJ1-5; 7 positions agree with TRBD1. The ends lost 6 bases at V and 0 bases at J; junction bases unmatched: 8. The length of the CDR3 is 16 residues. The germline gives CDR1 MDHEN, CDR2 SYDVKM.

V gene TRBV29-1 combines with J gene TRBJ2-3; 13 bases are shared with TRBD2. The J segment lost 2 bases and the V segment lost 4 bases, leaving 15 bases of the junction unmatched. The germline V gene encodes CDR1 SQVTM and CDR2 ANQGSEA. The CDR3 is 19 residues long. The CDR3 nucleotides are TGCAGCGTTGGAGGACTAGCGGGAGCTAGTGGGCGGTACACAGATACGCAGTATTTT. Translated: CSVGGLAGASGRYTDTQYF.

This clonotype was detected only a few times. This chain joins TRBV21-1 and TRBJ2-7; the table's D call, TRBD2, was not checked against the DNA. TRBV21-1 is tagged as a pseudogene. The length of the CDR3 is 13 residues. DNA for the CDR3: TGTGCCGGGAAGAGAAAGGAGGGGCACGAGCAGTACTTC. Its translation: CAGKRKEGHEQYF.

This clonotype was seen at least ten times. The V call is TRBV29-1, the J call TRBJ2-7, with no clear D. The CDR3 loop spans 11 amino acids. Germline CDR1 SQVTM, CDR2 ANQGSEA. The CDR3 nucleotides are TGCGCGTACGGCCTTATGAACGAGCAGTACTTC. It translates to CAYGLMNEQYF.

This clonotype has a count of ten or more. The rearrangement joins TRBV7-9 to TRBJ2-3; 7 bases fit TRBD1. CDR1 is SEHNR and CDR2 is FQNEAQ in the germline V gene (reference sequence). This CDR3 contains 15 residues. The trim removed 2 bases at V and 6 bases at J, leaving 8 bases unmatched. In DNA form, the CDR3 reads TGTGCCAGCAGCTTATCAGGGGGAGCGTCGGATACGCAGTATTTT. Its protein is CASSLSGGASDTQYF.

The chain is built from TRBV6-2 or TRBV6-3 and TRBJ1-1, with 10 bases identical to TRBD1. There are 15 residues in the CDR3. V was clipped by 7 bases and J by 1 base; unmatched bases: 6. From germline, CDR1 is MNHEY and CDR2 SVGEGT. CDR3 DNA sequence: TGTGCCAGCACCTTCAGACAGGGGGCGAACACTGAAGCTTTCTTT. The encoded protein is CASTFRQGANTEAFF.

V gene TRBV29-1 combines with J gene TRBJ1-2; a weak D match, TRBD1 (6 bases). From germline, CDR1 is SQVTM and CDR2 ANQGSEA. V lost 4 bases to trimming and J lost 2 bases, with 17 bases between them. CDR3 size: 15 residues. The CDR3 nucleotides read TGCAGCGTTGGGGATACAGGGATCGTCAACTATGGCTACACCTTC. This sequence encodes CSVGDTGIVNYGYTF.

The chain employs TRBV7-2 and TRBJ2-7; 7 bases are a match to TRBD1. CDR3 length: 17 amino acids. J gave up 1 base and V 2 bases, and 11 bases lay outside the gene matches. Germline CDR1 is SGHTA and CDR2 is FQGNSA. The CDR3 loop reads CASSLPPPQGVSYEQYF. The CDR3 bases are TGTGCCAGCAGCTTACCTCCCCCGCAGGGGGTGTCCTACGAGCAGTACTTC.

V usage is TRBV5-1 and J usage is TRBJ2-1; 10 bases are shared with TRBD1. The V gene's germline CDR1 is SGHRS and CDR2 YFSETQ. The V segment lost 4 bases and the J segment 5 bases; nucleotides outside the gene matches: 6. This CDR3 region has 15 residues. The CDR3 is CASSNRDRGNNEQFF. As DNA, the CDR3 is TGCGCCAGCAGCAACCGGGACAGGGGAAACAATGAGCAGTTCTTC.

V is TRBV20-1 and J is TRBJ2-1; D is perhaps TRBD2 (6 bases). CDR3 length: 15 residues. With 6 bases removed from V and 8 bases from J, the gap between germline ends came to 23 bases. Germline V gene lookup returns CDR1 DFQATT and CDR2 SNEGSKA (reference sequence). The CDR3 DNA sequence: TGCAGTGCGCCCACCCGACTAGTACTGGCCGATGAGCAGTTCTTC. Translating it yields CSAPTRLVLADEQFF.

V gene TRBV5-1 combines with J gene TRBJ2-7; 7 nucleotides align to TRBD1. J gave up 3 bases and V 4 bases, and 10 bases lay outside the gene matches. Germline loops: CDR1 SGHRS, CDR2 YFSETQ. This CDR3 has 15 residues. The DNA of the CDR3 is TGCGCCAGCAGCGTGTCGGGACAGCAACACTACGAGCAGTACTTC. Its translation: CASSVSGQQHYEQYF. Looking up the rest from reference TRBV5-1 and TRBJ2-7 gives the full variable domain: KAGVTQTPRYLIKTRGQQVTLSCSPISGHRSVSWYQQTPGQGLQFLFEYFSETQRNKGNFPGRFSGRQFSNSRSEMNVSTLELGDSALYLCASSVSGQQHYEQYFGPGTRLTVT.

This clonotype was seen only a few times. The gene calls are TRBV7-9 and TRBJ2-3; 9 bases align to TRBD1. The germline V gene encodes CDR1 SEHNR and CDR2 FQNEAQ (reference sequence). The CDR3 has 15 amino acids. Trimming cost V 5 bases and J 0 bases; bases outside gene matches: 3. The CDR3 nucleotides read TGTGCCAGCAGCGCGGGGACAGGGAGCACAGATACGCAGTATTTT. Amino acids: CASSAGTGSTDTQYF. Full variable domain (missing parts from reference TRBV7-9 and TRBJ2-3): DTGVSQNPRHKITKRGQNVTFRCDPISEHNRLYWYRQTLGQGPEFLTYFQNEAQLEKSRLLSDRFSAERPKGSFSTLEIQRTEQGDSAMYLCASSAGTGSTDTQYFGPGTRLTVL.

This clonotype was detected ten times or more. The V and J genes are TRBV25-1 and TRBJ1-6; possible D gene TRBD1, 5 bases. The CDR3 covers 13 residues. CDR1 MGHDK and CDR2 SYGVNS come from the germline V gene. V was clipped by 10 bases and J by 4 bases, with 11 bases between them. CDR3 in DNA: TGTGCCACCGAGGGGCAGTATAATTCACCCCTCCACTTT. Amino acids: CATEGQYNSPLHF.

A remark on this clonotype: A much larger clone sits a single nucleotide away, making a read error possible. V and J are TRBV20-1 and TRBJ2-3, with D possibly matching TRBD2 (7 bases). This CDR3 has 16 amino acids. Trimming stripped 5 bases from V and 6 bases from J, with 24 bases between. Germline loops: CDR1 DFQATT, CDR2 SNEGSKA (reference sequence). The CDR3 region has the DNA TGCAGTGCTGGAGCGCGGGGGCTGCCCCGGGCCGATACGCAGTATTTT. Protein sequence: CSAGARGLPRADTQYF.

The chain uses TRBV28 and TRBJ2-2; D gene ambiguous. The CDR3 contains 12 residues. Germline-derived CDR1 and CDR2 are MDHEN and SYDVKM. Trimming pared 4 bases from V and 7 bases from J, leaving 7 bases between. CDR3 DNA: TGTGCCAGCAGTTCTATAAACGGGGAGCTGTTTTTT. It translates to CASSSINGELFF.

There are many counts of this clonotype. The chain carries TRBV7-9 and TRBJ1-2; D is unresolved. The CDR3 sequence is 14 residues long. Trimming left V 4 bases short and J 2 bases short, with 11 bases between. Per germline, CDR1 SEHNR and CDR2 FQNEAQ (reference sequence). The CDR3 nucleotides read TGTGCCAGCAGCTCGACCAACCCGAACTATGGCTACACCTTC. It codes for CASSSTNPNYGYTF.

The V call is TRBV20-1, the J call TRBJ2-3; perhaps TRBD2 as D (6 bases). V lost 0 bases to trimming and J lost 0 bases, with 10 bases between them. CDR1 and CDR2 from the germline V gene are DFQATT and SNEGSKA (reference sequence). CDR3 length equals 15 residues. This CDR3 is CSARDSGRSTDTQYF. CDR3 DNA: TGCAGTGCTAGAGACAGCGGGCGCAGCACAGATACGCAGTATTTT.

Written as DNA, the CDR3 is TGTGCCAGCAGTTTAGTTTTTGCTAGCCCTAGCACAGATACGCAGTATTTT. Protein product: CASSLVFASPSTDTQYF. This rearrangement joins TRBV28 to TRBJ2-3, with D possibly TRBD2 on 5 matching bases. Germline assignment: CDR1 MDHEN and CDR2 SYDVKM. The CDR3 extends over 17 amino acids. The ends were cut back, 2 bases at V and 0 bases at J, with 15 bases in the middle.

The chain carries TRBV27 and TRBJ2-7, with TRBD1 matching 9 bases. There are 16 residues in the CDR3. V gave up 0 bases and J gave up 1 base; unmatched junction bases: 4. CDR1 is MNHEY, CDR2 SMNVEV, per germline (reference sequence). CDR3 nucleotides: TGTGCCAGCAGTTTATCGTGGACAGGGGCTTCCTACGAGCAGTACTTC. Protein: CASSLSWTGASYEQYF.

This clonotype was picked up a small number of times. V usage is TRBV11-3 and J usage is TRBJ2-5; D not resolved. The CDR3 consists of 12 residues. Trimming removed 5 bases at V and 11 bases at J, with 15 bases between. The germline V gene encodes CDR1 SGHNT and CDR2 YENEEA. CDR3: CASSHRVDEQYF. The CDR3 bases are TGTGCCAGCAGCCACCGGGTGGATGAGCAGTACTTC. The entire variable domain, with the rest obtained from reference TRBV11-3 and TRBJ2-5, is as follows: EAGVVQSPRYKIIEKKQPVAFWCNPISGHNTLYWYLQNLGQGPELLIRYENEEAVDDSQLPKDRFSAERLKGVDSTLKIQPAELGDSAVYLCASSHRVDEQYFGPGTRLLVL.

To note about this clonotype: This sequence may be a read error, since a much larger clone differs from it by one base. The chain carries TRBV12-3 or TRBV12-4 and TRBJ1-6; the D gene is possibly TRBD1 (5 bases). The CDR3 is made up of 13 amino acids. CDR3 amino acids: CASSLWGNSPPHF. The CDR3 DNA follows: TGTGCCAGCAGTTTATGGGGGAATTCACCCCCCCACTTT.

The gene calls are TRBV24-1 and TRBJ2-3; D might be TRBD1 or TRBD2, each matching 6 bases. V was trimmed by 3 bases and J by 2 bases, leaving 14 bases between them. The CDR3 is 16 residues long. Germline-derived CDR1 and CDR2 are KGHDR and SFDVKD. CDR3 amino acids: CATSDPSGGYTDTQYF. The CDR3 DNA is TGTGCCACCAGTGATCCGTCCGGGGGCTACACAGATACGCAGTATTTT.

This clonotype was counted at least ten times. V and J are TRBV7-7 and TRBJ2-1, with 13 bases fitting TRBD2. Germline CDR1 is SSHAT and CDR2 is FNYEAQ (reference sequence). CDR3 size: 15 residues. Trimming took 6 bases from V and 5 from J; bases not matched to a gene: 4. For the CDR3, the DNA is TGTGCCAGCAGTACGGGACTAGCGGGGAACAATGAGCAGTTCTTC. Translating it yields CASSTGLAGNNEQFF.

This clonotype appeared a few times. CDR3 DNA: TGTGCCACCAGCAGAACGTTTGGGAACGAGCAGTACTTC. It yields the protein CATSRTFGNEQYF. V usage is TRBV15 and J usage is TRBJ2-7, with D unresolved. Looked up from germline, CDR1 is LNHNV and CDR2 is YYDKDF (reference sequence). The CDR3 runs 13 residues. Trimming pared 2 bases from V and 5 bases from J, leaving 10 bases between.

The chain recombines TRBV18 with TRBJ2-7; maybe TRBD1 (6 bases). V lost 2 bases to trimming and J lost 2 bases, with 22 bases between them. The germline V gene encodes CDR1 KGHSH and CDR2 LQKENI. This CDR3 spans 18 amino acids. In nucleotides, the CDR3 is TGTGCCAGCTCACCAGGTAAAGCCTACGCTGGACAGACCTACGAGCAGTACTTC. Amino acids: CASSPGKAYAGQTYEQYF.

This clonotype was observed a handful of times. The chain recombines TRBV20-1 with TRBJ1-5; D ambiguous. This CDR3 region has 16 residues. CDR1 is DFQATT and CDR2 is SNEGSKA in the germline V gene (reference sequence). V was cut by 5 bases and J by 1 base, with 18 bases left in between. CDR3 region: CSAPKEGRGSNQPQHF. The CDR3 nucleotides read TGCAGTGCTCCGAAAGAGGGCCGAGGAAGCAATCAGCCCCAGCATTTT.

The J gene is TRBJ2-1, the V gene TRBV9; D is ambiguous. This CDR3 contains 15 residues. Trimming removed 0 bases at V and 6 bases at J, with 13 bases between. Germline V lookup: CDR1 SGDLS, CDR2 YYNGEE. CDR3 coding DNA: TGTGCCAGCAGCGTAGCAGCTACTTTGGGCAATGAGCAGTTCTTC. Its translation is CASSVAATLGNEQFF.